One and the same sample provided the 2 T cell receptor beta chains below, sequenced in a study of T cell repertoires in cytomegalovirus infection. TCRdb independently ran MiXCR on the reads; one entry per CDR3 protein. Among 20,000 to 25,000 distinct CDR3 sequences listed, approximately 39% were seen once. Antigen specificity for these receptors is unknown. Sequenced material: CD8+ T cells from cultured PBMCs, taken from culture after CMV antigen stimulation. All receptors derive from a human donor in good health (CMV status not recorded). Some clones in this sample may be carry-over from other donors' samples.

V is TRBV7-2 and J is TRBJ1-1; TRBD1 might be the D (5 bases). CDR1 and CDR2 from the germline V gene are SGHTA and FQGNSA. V was pared by 1 base and J by 5 bases, with 14 bases between. The CDR3 length is 15 residues. The CDR3 protein is CASSLGLGGWTEAFF. CDR3 DNA sequence: TGTGCCAGCAGCTTAGGACTCGGGGGGTGGACTGAAGCTTTCTTT.

This clonotype came up a few times. The CDR3 spells CASSAGPGGGYTF. DNA of the CDR3: TGTGCCAGCAGCGCAGGACCCGGCGGGGGCTACACCTTC. This rearrangement joins TRBV11-3 to TRBJ1-2; D is unresolved. The CDR3 has 13 amino acids. Trimming stripped 5 bases from V and 8 bases from J, with 15 bases between. Germline V gene lookup returns CDR1 SGHNT and CDR2 YENEEA.